This T cell receptor beta chain is from a study of blood T cell repertoires in COVID-19. Study background: The study drew acute and convalescent COVID-19 samples from the United States, Italy and Spain. From T cells, B-cell-depleted T cells, or PBMCs came the material, which was cDNA or gDNA.

Clones were sequenced by immunoSEQ multiplex PCR, and TCRdb holds only the in-frame ones, with some missing. This sample yields around 150,000 clones, of which just under 85% are seen a single time; 22% belongs to the top ten. This receptor was identified in a woman of 80 years or more with acute or convalescent COVID-19. Sequencing was done on a sample of peripheral blood.

The CDR3 nucleotides are TGCGCCAGCAGCTTCCCTCCCTACAATGAGCAGTTCTTC. This encodes CASSFPPYNEQFF. The V gene is TRBV5-1, the J gene TRBJ2-1; D remains ambiguous. CDR3 length: 13 residues. From germline, CDR1 is SGHRS and CDR2 YFSETQ. Trimming stripped 2 bases from V and 2 bases from J, with 5 bases between.